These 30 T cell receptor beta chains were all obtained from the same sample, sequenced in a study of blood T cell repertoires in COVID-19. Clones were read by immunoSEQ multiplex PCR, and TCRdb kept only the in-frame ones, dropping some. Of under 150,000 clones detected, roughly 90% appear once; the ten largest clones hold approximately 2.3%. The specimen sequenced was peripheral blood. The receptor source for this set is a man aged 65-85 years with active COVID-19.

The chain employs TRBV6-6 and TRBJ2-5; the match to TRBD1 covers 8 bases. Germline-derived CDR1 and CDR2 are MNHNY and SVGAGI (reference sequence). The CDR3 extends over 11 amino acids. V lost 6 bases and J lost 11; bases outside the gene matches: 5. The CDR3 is CASSRGDRQYF. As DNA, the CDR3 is TGTGCCAGCAGCCGAGGGGACAGGCAGTACTTC.

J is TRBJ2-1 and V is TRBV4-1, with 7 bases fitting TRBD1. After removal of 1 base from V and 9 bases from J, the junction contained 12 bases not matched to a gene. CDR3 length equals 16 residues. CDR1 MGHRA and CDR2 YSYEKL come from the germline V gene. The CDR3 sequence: CASSQVLAGGYFEQFF. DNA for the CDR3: TGCGCCAGCAGCCAAGTTTTGGCAGGGGGATATTTTGAGCAGTTCTTC.

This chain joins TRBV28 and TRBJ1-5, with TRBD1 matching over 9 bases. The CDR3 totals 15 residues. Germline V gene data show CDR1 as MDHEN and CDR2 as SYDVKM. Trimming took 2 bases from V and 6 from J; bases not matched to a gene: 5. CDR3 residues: CASSLGTGWSQPQHF. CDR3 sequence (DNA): TGTGCCAGCAGTTTAGGGACAGGGTGGAGTCAGCCCCAGCATTTT.

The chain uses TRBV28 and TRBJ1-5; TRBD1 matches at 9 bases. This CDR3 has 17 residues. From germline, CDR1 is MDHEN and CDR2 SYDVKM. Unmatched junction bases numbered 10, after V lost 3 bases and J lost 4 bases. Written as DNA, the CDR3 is TGTGCCAGCAGTTTTACAGGGGGCCAGGTCGGAAATCAGCCCCAGCATTTT. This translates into CASSFTGGQVGNQPQHF.

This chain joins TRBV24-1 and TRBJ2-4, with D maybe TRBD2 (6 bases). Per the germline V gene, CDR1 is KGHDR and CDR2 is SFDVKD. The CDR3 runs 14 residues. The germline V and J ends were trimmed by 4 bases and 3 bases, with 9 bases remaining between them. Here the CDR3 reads CATSEGGIKNIQYF. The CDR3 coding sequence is TGTGCCACCAGTGAGGGGGGAATCAAAAACATTCAGTACTTC.

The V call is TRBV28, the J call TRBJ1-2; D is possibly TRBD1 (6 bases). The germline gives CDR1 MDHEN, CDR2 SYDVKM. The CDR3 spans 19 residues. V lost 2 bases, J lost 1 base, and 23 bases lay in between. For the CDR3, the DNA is TGTGCCAGCAGTTTAGCCCCCTCTAGACAGGTCTTTGGTAACTATGGCTACACCTTC. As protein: CASSLAPSRQVFGNYGYTF.

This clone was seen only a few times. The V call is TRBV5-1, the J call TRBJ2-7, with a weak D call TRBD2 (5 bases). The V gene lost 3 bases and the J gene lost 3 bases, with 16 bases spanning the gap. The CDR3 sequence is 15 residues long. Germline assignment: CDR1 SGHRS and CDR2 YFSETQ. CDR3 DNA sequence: TGCGCCAGCAGCTCCTCCGGAGGAGGAGGCTACGAGCAGTACTTC. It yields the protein CASSSSGGGGYEQYF.

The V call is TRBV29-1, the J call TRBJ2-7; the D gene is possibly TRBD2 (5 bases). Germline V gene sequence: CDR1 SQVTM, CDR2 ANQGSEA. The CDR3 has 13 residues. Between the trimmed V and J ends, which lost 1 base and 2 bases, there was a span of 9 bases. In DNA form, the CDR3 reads TGCAGCGTTGAAGGGGAGAGTCCCTACGAGCAGTACTTC. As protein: CSVEGESPYEQYF.

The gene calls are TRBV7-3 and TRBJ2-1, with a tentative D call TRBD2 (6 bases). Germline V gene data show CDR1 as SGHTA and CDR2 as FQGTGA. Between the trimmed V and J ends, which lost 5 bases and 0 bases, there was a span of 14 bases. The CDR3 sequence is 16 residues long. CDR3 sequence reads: CASSLLAFPSYNEQFF. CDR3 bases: TGTGCCAGCAGCCTCCTAGCGTTCCCCTCCTACAATGAGCAGTTCTTC. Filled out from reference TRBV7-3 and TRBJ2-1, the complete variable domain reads GAGVSQTPSNKVTEKGKYVELRCDPISGHTALYWYRQSLGQGPEFLIYFQGTGAADDSGLPNDRFFAVRPEGSVSTLKIQRTERGDSAVYLCASSLLAFPSYNEQFFGPGTRLTVL.

CDR3 DNA: TGTGCCAGCAGTCCTCTGAACACTGAAGCTTTCTTT. This gives the protein CASSPLNTEAFF. V usage is TRBV12-3 or TRBV12-4 and J usage is TRBJ1-1; D is uncertain. The V gene lost 5 bases and the J gene lost 0 bases, with 4 bases spanning the gap. The CDR3 covers 12 residues.

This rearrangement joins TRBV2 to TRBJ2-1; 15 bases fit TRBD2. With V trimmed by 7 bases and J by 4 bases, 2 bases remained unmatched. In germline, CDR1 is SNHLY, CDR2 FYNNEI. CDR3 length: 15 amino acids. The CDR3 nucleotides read TGTGCCAGCATGGGGACTAGCGGGGGGTACAATGAGCAGTTCTTC. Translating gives CASMGTSGGYNEQFF.

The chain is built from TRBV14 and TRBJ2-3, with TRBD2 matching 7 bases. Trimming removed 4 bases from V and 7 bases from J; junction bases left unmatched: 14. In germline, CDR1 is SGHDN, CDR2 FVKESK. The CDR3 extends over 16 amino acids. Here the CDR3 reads CASSLISGTLLYTQYF. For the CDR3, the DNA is TGTGCCAGCAGCCTGATCAGCGGGACCTTGCTCTATACGCAGTATTTT.

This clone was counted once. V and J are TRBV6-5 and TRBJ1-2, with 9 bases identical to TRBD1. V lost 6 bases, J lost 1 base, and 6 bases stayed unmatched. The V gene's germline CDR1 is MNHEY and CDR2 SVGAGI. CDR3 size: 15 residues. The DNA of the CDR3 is TGTGCCAGCAGAGTACGGACAGGGGTTAACTATGGCTACACCTTC. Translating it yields CASRVRTGVNYGYTF.

The CDR3 DNA follows: TGTGCCACCAGTGCCAGGGGACAGCACACAGATACGCAGTATTTT. This codes for CATSARGQHTDTQYF. The chain employs TRBV24-1 and TRBJ2-3; 7 bases match TRBD1. The CDR3 extends over 15 amino acids. Germline V CDR1 and CDR2: KGHDR, SFDVKD. The V and J ends lost 5 bases and 2 bases, in that order; junction bases with no gene match: 6.

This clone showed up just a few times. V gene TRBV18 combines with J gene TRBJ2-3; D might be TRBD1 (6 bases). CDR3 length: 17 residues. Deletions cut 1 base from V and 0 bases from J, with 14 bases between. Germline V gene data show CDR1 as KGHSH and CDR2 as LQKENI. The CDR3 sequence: CASSPQQGIASTDTQYF. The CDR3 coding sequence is TGTGCCAGCTCACCACAGCAGGGGATCGCGAGCACAGATACGCAGTATTTT.

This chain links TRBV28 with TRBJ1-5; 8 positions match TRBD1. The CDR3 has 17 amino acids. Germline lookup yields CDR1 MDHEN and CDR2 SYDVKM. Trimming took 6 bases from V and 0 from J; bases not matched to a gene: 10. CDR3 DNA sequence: TGTGCCAGCAGCATTACGGGACAGGTCGTTAGCAATCAGCCCCAGCATTTT. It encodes CASSITGQVVSNQPQHF.

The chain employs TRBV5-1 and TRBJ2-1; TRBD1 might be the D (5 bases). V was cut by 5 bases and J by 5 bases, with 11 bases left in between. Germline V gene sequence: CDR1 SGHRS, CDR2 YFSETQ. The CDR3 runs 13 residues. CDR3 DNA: TGCGCCAGCAGGGGGCCTGGGGACAATGAGCAGTTCTTC. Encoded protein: CASRGPGDNEQFF.

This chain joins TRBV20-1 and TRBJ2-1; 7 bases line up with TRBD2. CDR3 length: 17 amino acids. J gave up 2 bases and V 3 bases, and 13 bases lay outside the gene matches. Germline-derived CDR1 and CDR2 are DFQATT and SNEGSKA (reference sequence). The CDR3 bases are TGCAGTGCTAGTGTGGCAGCGGCGGGAGTCGCCTACAATGAGCAGTTCTTC. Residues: CSASVAAAGVAYNEQFF.

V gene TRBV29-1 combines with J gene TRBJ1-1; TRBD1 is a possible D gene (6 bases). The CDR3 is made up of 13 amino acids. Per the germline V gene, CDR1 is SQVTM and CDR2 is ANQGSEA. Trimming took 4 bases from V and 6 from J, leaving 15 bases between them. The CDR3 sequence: CSVGLQPGAEAFF. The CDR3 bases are TGCAGCGTTGGCTTACAGCCAGGGGCTGAAGCTTTCTTT.

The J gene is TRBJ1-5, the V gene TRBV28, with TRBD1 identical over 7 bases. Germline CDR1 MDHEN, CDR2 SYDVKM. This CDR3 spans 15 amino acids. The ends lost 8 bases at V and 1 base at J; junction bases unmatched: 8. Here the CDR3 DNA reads TGTGCCAGCTTAAGGGGGCTTGGGAGCAATCAGCCCCAGCATTTT. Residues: CASLRGLGSNQPQHF.

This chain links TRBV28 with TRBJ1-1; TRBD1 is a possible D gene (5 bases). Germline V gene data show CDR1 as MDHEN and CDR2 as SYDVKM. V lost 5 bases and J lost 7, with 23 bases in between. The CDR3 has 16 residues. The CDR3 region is CASSLTLWGWRGEAFF. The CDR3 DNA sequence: TGTGCCAGCAGTCTAACCCTATGGGGCTGGCGGGGTGAAGCTTTCTTT.

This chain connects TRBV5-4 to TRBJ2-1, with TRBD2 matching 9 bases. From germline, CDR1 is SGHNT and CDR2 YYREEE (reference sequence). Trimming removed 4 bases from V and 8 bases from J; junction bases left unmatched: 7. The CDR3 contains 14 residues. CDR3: CASSLRTSVHEQFF. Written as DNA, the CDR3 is TGTGCCAGCAGCCTTCGGACTAGCGTTCATGAGCAGTTCTTC.

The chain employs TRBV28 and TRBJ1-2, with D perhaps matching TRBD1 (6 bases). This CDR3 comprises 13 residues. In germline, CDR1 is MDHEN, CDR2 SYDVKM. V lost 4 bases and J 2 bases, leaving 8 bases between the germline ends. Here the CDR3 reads CASSSGANYGYTF. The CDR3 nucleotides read TGTGCCAGCAGTTCAGGGGCCAACTATGGCTACACCTTC.

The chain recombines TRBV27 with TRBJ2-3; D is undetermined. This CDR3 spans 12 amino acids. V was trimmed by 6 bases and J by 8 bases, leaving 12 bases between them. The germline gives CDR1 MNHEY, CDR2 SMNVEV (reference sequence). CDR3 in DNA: TGTGCCAGCAGCTCTTCGGGTGGTACGCAGTATTTT. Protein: CASSSSGGTQYF.

The CDR3 spells CASSRQGPYGYTF. The CDR3 region has the DNA TGTGCCAGCAGCCGACAGGGCCCCTATGGCTACACCTTC. V is TRBV6-5 and J is TRBJ1-2, with TRBD1 identical over 7 bases. The germline gives CDR1 MNHEY, CDR2 SVGAGI. Trimming took 6 bases from V and 4 from J; bases not matched to a gene: 5. The CDR3 length is 13 residues.

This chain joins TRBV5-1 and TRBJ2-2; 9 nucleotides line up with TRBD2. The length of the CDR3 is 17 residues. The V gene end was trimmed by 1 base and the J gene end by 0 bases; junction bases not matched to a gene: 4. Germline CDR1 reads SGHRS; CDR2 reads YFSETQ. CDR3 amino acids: CASSLTAGGPNTGELFF. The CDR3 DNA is TGCGCCAGCAGCTTGACAGCGGGAGGACCGAACACCGGGGAGCTGTTTTTT.

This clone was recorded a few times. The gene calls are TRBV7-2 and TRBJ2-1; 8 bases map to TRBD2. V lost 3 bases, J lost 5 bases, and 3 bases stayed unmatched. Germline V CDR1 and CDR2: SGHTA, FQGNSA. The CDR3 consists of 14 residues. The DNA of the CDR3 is TGTGCCAGCAGCTTTCAGCGGGAGAACAATGAGCAGTTCTTC. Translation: CASSFQRENNEQFF.

The DNA of the CDR3 is TGTGCCTATCGGTGGGGGGGACTACGCTACAATGAGCAGTTCTTC. As protein: CAYRWGGLRYNEQFF. The gene calls are TRBV30 and TRBJ2-1; 7 nucleotides align to TRBD2. The CDR3 covers 15 residues. V shed 7 bases and J 3 bases; nucleotides not matched to a gene: 12. CDR1 and CDR2 (germline): GTSNPN, SVGIG (reference sequence). The full variable domain, with the rest looked up from reference TRBV30 and TRBJ2-1, is SQTIHQWPATLVQPVGSPLSLECTVEGTSNPNLYWYRQAAGRGLQLLFYSVGIGQISSEVPQNLSASRPQDRQFILSSKKLLLSDSGFYLCAYRWGGLRYNEQFFGPGTRLTVL.

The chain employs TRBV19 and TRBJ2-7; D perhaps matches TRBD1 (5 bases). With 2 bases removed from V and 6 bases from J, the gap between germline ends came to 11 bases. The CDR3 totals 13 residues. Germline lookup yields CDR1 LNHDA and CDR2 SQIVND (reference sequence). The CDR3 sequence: CASSISRGFEQYF. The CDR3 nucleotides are TGTGCCAGTAGTATATCAAGGGGATTCGAGCAGTACTTC.

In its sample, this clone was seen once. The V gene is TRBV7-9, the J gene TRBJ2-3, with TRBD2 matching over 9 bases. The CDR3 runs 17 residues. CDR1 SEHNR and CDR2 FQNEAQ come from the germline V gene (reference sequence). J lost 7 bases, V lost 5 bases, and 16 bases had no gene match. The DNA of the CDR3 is TGTGCCAGCAGCGCAAAAAAAAGGCTAGCGGGAATGAATACGCAGTATTTT. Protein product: CASSAKKRLAGMNTQYF.